This T cell receptor (beta chain) originates from a study of blood T cell repertoires in COVID-19. Whole-study context: The study drew acute and convalescent COVID-19 samples from the United States, Italy and Spain. T cells, B-cell-depleted T cells, or PBMCs provided the cDNA or gDNA that served as material.

The Seattle patients, enrolled during active infection, were followed longitudinally. With 2 bases removed from V and 3 bases from J, the gap between germline ends came to 13 bases. The CDR3 loop spans 15 amino acids. Germline-derived CDR1 and CDR2 are LGHNA and YSLEER. In the original workflow: For nucleated cells, counts were estimated from reference gene primer amplification. Repertoires were generated with immunoSEQ multiplex PCR, while TCRdb's copy carries only in-frame clones and drops some. The V and J calls and clone size are taken from that table; D and trimming were inferred from the DNA. The sample records roughly 130,000 clones, more than 75% being singletons.

This chain uses TRBV4-3 with TRBJ1-2; a weak D match, TRBD1 (5 bases). Sequencing used peripheral blood. This TCR was sampled from a woman between 65 and 79 years old with COVID-19, enrolled during active disease. CDR3 nucleotide sequence: TGCGCCAGCAGCCAACTCATGACAGACTACTATGGCTACACCTTC. Protein product: CASSQLMTDYYGYTF.